This TCR beta chain originates from a study of T cells in Graves' hyperthyroidism and ophthalmopathy. Findings of the study overall: The majority of expanded thyroid clonotypes above 0.001 also appeared in blood. A 13 V-J signature model discriminated ophthalmopathy versus stable hyperthyroidism.

Exclusions: uncontrolled infection, other autoimmune disease, pregnancy, lactation. Clinical symptoms, serum thyroxine and TRAb, thyroid ultrasound and orbital computed tomography together formed the diagnostic basis. Researchers amplified the TCR beta CDR3 regions from RNA transcripts. Using the HTBI primer set, a first-round RT-PCR was run on the TCR CDR3. MiXCR, applied by TCRdb to the multiplex PCR reads, yields one record per CDR3 protein. The sample has a few hundred thousand distinct CDR3 sequences; roughly 50% are singletons. The CDR3 contains 14 residues. V was pared by 2 bases and J by 8 bases, with 13 bases between. Germline V gene lookup returns CDR1 SGHTA and CDR2 FQGTGA. Details on this clonotype: The antigen is not known.

Sequenced material: peripheral blood or thyroid tissue (not recorded which). The chain uses TRBV7-3 and TRBJ2-1; a possible D gene is TRBD2 (7 bases). The receptor was isolated from an adult woman with Graves' disease, either hyperthyroidism or ophthalmopathy (not recorded which). CDR3 nucleotides: TGTGCCAGCAGCTTAGGATGGGGGGGCTATGAGCAGTTCTTC. Translated: CASSLGWGGYEQFF.